The clone carrying this T cell receptor beta chain was detected a few times. Its antigen is as yet unknown. Study findings and constraints: The TCR gene usage of tumor memory CD4+ T cells clustered together with blood and lymph node memory CD4+ cells and with lymph node naive CD4+ cells. Tumor Treg TCRs overlapped most with tumor naive CD4+ cells.

CDR3 length: 14 amino acids. The junction had 1 base not matched to a gene; V was cut back by 0 bases and J by 3 bases. Looked up from germline, CDR1 is DFQATT and CDR2 is SNEGSKA (reference sequence). Semi-nested PCR with Nested Universal Primer A followed constant-region reverse priming of full-length variable regions. TCRdb passed the 5' RACE reads through MiXCR, listing each CDR3 protein once. The profile shows approximately 60,000 distinct CDR3 sequences, more than 20% of them singletons. The sorted Tregs were CD4+CD25+CD127-/low cells. The sequence was obtained from a female donor with breast cancer. The chain links TRBV20-1 to TRBJ2-1; 8 bases are shared with TRBD1. The specimen was tumor-infiltrating Tregs sorted from the breast tumor. CDR3 sequence reads: CSARDDRGYNEQFF. The CDR3 region has the DNA TGCAGTGCTAGAGATGACAGGGGCTACAATGAGCAGTTCTTC.